This TCR beta chain was sequenced in a study of T-cell memory formation after mild COVID-19. The CDR3 covers 16 residues. With V trimmed by 5 bases and J by 4 bases, 6 bases remained unmatched. The V gene's germline CDR1 is SGHRS and CDR2 YFSETQ. This clonotype was seen many times. TCRdb reanalysed the 5' RACE reads using MiXCR and keeps one entry per CDR3 protein. The sample yields roughly 310,000 distinct CDR3 sequences, about 15% seen once. This receptor was taken from a young man who had mild COVID-19 (a few samples of this study predate the infection). Cell type and time point are not known. The chain uses TRBV5-1 and TRBJ2-5; TRBD2 matches at 15 bases. Specimen: PBMCs or a T cell subset sorted from them (not recorded which). The CDR3 nucleotides read TGCGCCAGCAGATGGACTAGCGGGGGGGCTGGAGAGACCCAGTACTTC. Protein sequence: CASRWTSGGAGETQYF.